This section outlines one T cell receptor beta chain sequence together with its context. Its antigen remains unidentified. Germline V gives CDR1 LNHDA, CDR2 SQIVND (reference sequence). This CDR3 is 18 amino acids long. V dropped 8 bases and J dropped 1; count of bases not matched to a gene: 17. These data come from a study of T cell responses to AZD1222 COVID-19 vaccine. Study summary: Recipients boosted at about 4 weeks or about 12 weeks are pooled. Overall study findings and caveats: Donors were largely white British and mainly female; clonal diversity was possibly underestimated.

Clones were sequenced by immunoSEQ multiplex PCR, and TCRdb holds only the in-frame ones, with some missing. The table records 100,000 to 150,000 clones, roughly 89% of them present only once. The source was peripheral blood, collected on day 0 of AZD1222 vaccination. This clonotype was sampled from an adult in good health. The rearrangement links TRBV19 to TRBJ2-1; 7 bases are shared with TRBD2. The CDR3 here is CASSPRGWEGTSYNEQFF. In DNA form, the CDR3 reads TGTGCCAGTTCCCCTCGGGGGTGGGAGGGGACGTCCTACAATGAGCAGTTCTTC. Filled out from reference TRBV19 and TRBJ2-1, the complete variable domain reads DGGITQSPKYLFRKEGQNVTLSCEQNLNHDAMYWYRQDPGQGLRLIYYSQIVNDFQKGDIAEGYSVSREKKESFPLTVTSAQKNPTAFYLCASSPRGWEGTSYNEQFFGPGTRLTVL.